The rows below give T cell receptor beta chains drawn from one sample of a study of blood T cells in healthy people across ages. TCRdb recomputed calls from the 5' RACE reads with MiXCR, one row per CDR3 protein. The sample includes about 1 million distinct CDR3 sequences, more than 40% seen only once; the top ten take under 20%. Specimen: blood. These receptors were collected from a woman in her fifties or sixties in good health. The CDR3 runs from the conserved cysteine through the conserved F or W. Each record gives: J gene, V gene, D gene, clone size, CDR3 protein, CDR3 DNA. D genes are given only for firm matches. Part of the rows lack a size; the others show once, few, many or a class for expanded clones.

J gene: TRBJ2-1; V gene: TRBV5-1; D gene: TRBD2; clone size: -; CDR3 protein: CASSWTSGRSYNEQFF; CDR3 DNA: TGCGCCAGCAGCTGGACTAGCGGGAGGTCCTACAATGAGCAGTTCTTC
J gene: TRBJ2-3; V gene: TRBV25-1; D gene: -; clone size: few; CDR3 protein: CASTPGRNTDTQYF; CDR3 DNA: TGTGCCAGTACTCCGGGACGGAACACAGATACGCAGTATTTT
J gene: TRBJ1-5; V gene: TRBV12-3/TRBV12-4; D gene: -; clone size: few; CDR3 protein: CASSFMGGGNQPQHF; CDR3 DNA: TGTGCCAGCAGTTTTATGGGAGGGGGCAATCAGCCCCAGCATTTT
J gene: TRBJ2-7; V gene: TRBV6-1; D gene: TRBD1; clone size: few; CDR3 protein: CASSERPRGLEQYF; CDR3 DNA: TGTGCCAGCAGTGAAAGGCCCAGGGGGCTCGAGCAGTACTTC
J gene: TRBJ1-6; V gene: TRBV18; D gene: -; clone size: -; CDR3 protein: CASSQDRLGLSPPHF; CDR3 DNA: TGTGCCAGCTCACAGGACAGACTTGGACTTTCACCCCCCCACTTT
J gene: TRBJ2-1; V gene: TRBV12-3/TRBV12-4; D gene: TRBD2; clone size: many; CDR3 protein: CASSRGGNEQFF; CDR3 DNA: TGTGCCAGCAGCCGGGGGGGGAATGAGCAGTTCTTC
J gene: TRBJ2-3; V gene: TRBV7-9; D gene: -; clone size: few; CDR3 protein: CASSLGYPGTDTQYF; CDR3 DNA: TGTGCCAGCAGCTTGGGCTACCCAGGCACAGATACGCAGTATTTT
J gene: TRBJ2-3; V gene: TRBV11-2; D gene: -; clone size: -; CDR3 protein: CASSSGARDTDTQYF; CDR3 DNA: TGTGCCAGCAGTAGCGGCGCCAGGGACACAGATACGCAGTATTTT
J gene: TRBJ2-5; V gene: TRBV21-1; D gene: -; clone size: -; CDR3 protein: CASSKGGRDQETQYF; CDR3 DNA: TGTGCCAGCAGCAAAGGAGGGAGGGACCAAGAGACCCAGTACTTC
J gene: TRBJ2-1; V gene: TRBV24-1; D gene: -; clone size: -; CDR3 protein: CATQGLGNEQFF; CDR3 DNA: TGTGCCACCCAGGGGTTGGGCAATGAGCAGTTCTTC
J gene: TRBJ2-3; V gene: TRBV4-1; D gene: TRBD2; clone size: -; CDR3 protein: CASSHLGLAGSTDTQYF; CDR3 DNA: TGCGCCAGCAGCCACCTGGGACTAGCGGGAAGCACAGATACGCAGTATTTT
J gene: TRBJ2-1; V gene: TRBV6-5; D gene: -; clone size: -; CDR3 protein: CAASSYNEQFF; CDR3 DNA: TGTGCCGCAAGCTCCTACAATGAGCAGTTCTTC
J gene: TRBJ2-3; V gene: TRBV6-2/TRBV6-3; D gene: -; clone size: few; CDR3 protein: CASSWGGIRTDTQYF; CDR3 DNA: TGTGCCAGCAGTTGGGGCGGGATTCGCACAGATACGCAGTATTTT
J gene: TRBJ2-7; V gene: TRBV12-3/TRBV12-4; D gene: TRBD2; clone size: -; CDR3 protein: CASSISLAVDEQYF; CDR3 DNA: TGTGCCAGCAGTATATCCCTAGCGGTCGATGAGCAGTACTTC
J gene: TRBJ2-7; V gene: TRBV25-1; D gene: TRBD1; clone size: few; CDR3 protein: CASSGLRDRWDEQYF; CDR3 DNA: TGTGCCAGCAGTGGGCTCCGGGACAGGTGGGACGAGCAGTACTTC
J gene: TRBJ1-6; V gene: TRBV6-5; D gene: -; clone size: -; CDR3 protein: CASGRGRSYNSPLHF; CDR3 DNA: TGTGCCAGCGGACGGGGGCGCTCCTATAATTCACCCCTCCACTTT
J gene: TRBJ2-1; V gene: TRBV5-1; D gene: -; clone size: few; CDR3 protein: CASSLEPPSAGGRANEQFF; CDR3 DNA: TGCGCCAGCAGCTTGGAGCCGCCCTCTGCGGGCGGAAGGGCTAATGAGCAGTTCTTC
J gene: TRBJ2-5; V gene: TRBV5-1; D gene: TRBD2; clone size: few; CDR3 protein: CASTRPSGSQETQYF; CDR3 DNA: TGCGCCAGCACCCGGCCTAGCGGGAGTCAGGAGACCCAGTACTTC
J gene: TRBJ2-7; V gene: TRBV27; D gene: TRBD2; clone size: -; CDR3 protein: CANPPGTSGRAYEQYF; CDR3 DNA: TGTGCTAATCCTCCGGGGACTAGCGGGAGGGCCTACGAGCAGTACTTC
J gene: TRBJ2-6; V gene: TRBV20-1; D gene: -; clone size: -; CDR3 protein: CSARGSLGIGANVLTF; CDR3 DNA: TGCAGTGCTAGGGGGAGCTTAGGAATTGGGGCCAACGTCCTGACTTTC
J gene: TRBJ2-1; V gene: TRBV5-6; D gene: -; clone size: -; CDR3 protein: CASSSASENEQFF; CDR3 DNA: TGTGCCAGCAGCTCGGCCAGTGAGAATGAGCAGTTCTTC
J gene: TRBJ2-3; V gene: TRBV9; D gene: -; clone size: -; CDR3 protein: CASSVVPRDTQYF; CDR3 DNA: TGTGCCAGCAGCGTAGTGCCCAGGGATACGCAGTATTTT
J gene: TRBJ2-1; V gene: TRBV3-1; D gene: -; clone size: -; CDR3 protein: CASSQGWDPYNEQFF; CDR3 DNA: TGTGCCAGCAGCCAAGGATGGGACCCTTACAATGAGCAGTTCTTC
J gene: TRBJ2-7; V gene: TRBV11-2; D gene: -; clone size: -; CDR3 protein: CASSSTGDTYEQYF; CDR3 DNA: TGTGCCAGCAGCTCGACGGGCGACACCTACGAGCAGTACTTC
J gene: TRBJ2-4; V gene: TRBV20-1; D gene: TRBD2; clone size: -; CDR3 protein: CSASEKTSRYF; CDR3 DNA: TGCAGTGCTAGTGAAAAGACTAGCCGGTACTTC
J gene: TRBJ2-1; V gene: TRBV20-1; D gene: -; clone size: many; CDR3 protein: CSADSSYNEQFF; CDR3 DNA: TGCAGTGCAGACAGCTCCTACAATGAGCAGTTCTTC
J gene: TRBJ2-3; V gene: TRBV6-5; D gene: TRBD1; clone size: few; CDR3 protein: CASRTRQGGTDTQYF; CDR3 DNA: TGTGCCAGCCGAACCCGACAGGGAGGCACAGATACGCAGTATTTT
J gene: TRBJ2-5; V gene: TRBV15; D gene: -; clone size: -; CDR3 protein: CATSLRYQETQYF; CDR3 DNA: TGTGCCACCAGCCTCCGCTACCAAGAGACCCAGTACTTC
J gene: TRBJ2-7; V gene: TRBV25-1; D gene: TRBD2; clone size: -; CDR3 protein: CASSAPGLAGVNEQYF; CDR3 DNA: TGTGCCAGCAGTGCCCCGGGACTAGCGGGAGTCAACGAGCAGTACTTC
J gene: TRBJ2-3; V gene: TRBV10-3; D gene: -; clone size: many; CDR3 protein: CAISGGEGDTQYF; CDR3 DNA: TGTGCCATCAGTGGCGGCGAGGGAGATACGCAGTATTTT
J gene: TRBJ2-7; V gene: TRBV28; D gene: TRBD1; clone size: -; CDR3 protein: CASSRTGKYEQYF; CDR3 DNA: TGTGCCAGCAGCAGGACAGGGAAATACGAGCAGTACTTC
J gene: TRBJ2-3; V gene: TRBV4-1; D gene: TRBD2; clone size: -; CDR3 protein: CASRGSGSVVDTQYF; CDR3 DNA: TGCGCCAGCAGAGGTAGCGGGAGCGTAGTAGATACGCAGTATTTT
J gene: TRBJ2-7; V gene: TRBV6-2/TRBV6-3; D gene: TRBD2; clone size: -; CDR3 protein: CASSYSPRLAGANEQYF; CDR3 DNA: TGTGCCAGCAGTTACTCCCCTAGACTAGCGGGAGCGAACGAGCAGTACTTC
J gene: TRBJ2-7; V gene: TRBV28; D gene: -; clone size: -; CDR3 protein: CASRFGRSYEQYF; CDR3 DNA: TGTGCCAGCCGATTCGGGAGATCCTACGAGCAGTACTTC
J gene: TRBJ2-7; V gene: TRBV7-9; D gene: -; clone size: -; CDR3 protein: CASSSPGRDEQYF; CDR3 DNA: TGTGCCAGCAGCTCCCCGGGGCGGGACGAGCAGTACTTC
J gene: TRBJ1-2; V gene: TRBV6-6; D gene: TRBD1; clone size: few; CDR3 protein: CASNPGQGYGYTF; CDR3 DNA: TGTGCCAGCAACCCGGGACAGGGATATGGCTACACCTTC
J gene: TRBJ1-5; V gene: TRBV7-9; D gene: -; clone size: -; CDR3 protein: CASSPQGSSNQPQHF; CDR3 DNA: TGTGCCAGCAGCCCACAGGGTTCTAGCAATCAGCCCCAGCATTTT